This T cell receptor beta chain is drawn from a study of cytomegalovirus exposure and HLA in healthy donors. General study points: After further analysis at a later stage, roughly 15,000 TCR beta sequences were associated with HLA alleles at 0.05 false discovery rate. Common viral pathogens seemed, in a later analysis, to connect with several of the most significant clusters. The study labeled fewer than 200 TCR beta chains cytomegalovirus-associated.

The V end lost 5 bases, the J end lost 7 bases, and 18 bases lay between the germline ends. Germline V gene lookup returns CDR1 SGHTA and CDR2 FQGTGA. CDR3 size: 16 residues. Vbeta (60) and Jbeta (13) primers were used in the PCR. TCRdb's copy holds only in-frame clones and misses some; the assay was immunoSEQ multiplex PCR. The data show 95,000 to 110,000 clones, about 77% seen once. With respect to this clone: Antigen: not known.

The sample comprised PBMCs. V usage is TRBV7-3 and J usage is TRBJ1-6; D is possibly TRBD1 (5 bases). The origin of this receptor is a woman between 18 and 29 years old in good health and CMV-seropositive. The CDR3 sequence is CASSPSGTVGNSPLHF. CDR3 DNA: TGTGCCAGCAGCCCATCCGGGACTGTTGGAAATTCACCCCTCCACTTT.